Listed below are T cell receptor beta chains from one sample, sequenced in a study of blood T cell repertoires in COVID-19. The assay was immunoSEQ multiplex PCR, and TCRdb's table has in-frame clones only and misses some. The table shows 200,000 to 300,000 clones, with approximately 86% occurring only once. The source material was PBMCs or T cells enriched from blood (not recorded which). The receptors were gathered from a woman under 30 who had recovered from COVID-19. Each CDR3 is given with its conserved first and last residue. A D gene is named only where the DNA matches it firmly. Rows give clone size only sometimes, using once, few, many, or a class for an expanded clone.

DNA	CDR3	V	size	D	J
TGTGCCAGCAGTGTCAGGGGGGAAGGTTTGAACACTGAAGCTTTCTTT	CASSVRGEGLNTEAFF	TRBV6-7	NA	TRBD1	TRBJ1-1
TGTGCCAGCAGCTTAGGGAGCCGACAGGGCTTGCCCAAAAACATTCAGTACTTC	CASSLGSRQGLPKNIQYF	TRBV7-2	NA	TRBD1	TRBJ2-4
TGTGCCAGCAGCCGAGCGGCAATCTCTGGAAACACCATATATTTT	CASSRAAISGNTIYF	TRBV6-5	NA	NA	TRBJ1-3
TGTGCCAGCAGTTACGAACAGGGACCCTACGAGCAGTACTTC	CASSYEQGPYEQYF	TRBV6-2/TRBV6-3	NA	NA	TRBJ2-7
TGTGCCTGGAGTGTAGGGGGGGCTAACACTGAAGCTTTCTTT	CAWSVGGANTEAFF	TRBV30	NA	NA	TRBJ1-1
TGTGCCAGCAGCCAAGAACTAGCGGTGGTAGGAGATGAGCAGTTCTTC	CASSQELAVVGDEQFF	TRBV14	NA	TRBD2	TRBJ2-1
TGTGCCAGCAGCGGACAGGGTTGGTACGAGCAGTACTTC	CASSGQGWYEQYF	TRBV14	NA	TRBD1	TRBJ2-7
TGTGCCAGCAGCGGTAACAGCGGCAGGACCGGGGCCCAGCATTTT	CASSGNSGRTGAQHF	TRBV7-9	NA	NA	TRBJ1-5
TGTGCCAGTAGTATAGACGTGGCAGGGGGCGTAGAGACCCAGTACTTC	CASSIDVAGGVETQYF	TRBV19	NA	TRBD1	TRBJ2-5
TGTGCCAGTAGTATTAGGACTAGCGGACCCAATGAGCAGTTCTTC	CASSIRTSGPNEQFF	TRBV19	NA	TRBD2	TRBJ2-1
TGTGCCAGCAGCTTGTGGGGACAGGGGGCCGGGGAGCTGTTTTTT	CASSLWGQGAGELFF	TRBV5-5	NA	TRBD1	TRBJ2-2
TGTGCCAGCAGCTTGGCTACAGTAAGCAATCAGCCCCAGCATTTT	CASSLATVSNQPQHF	TRBV7-9	NA	NA	TRBJ1-5
TGTGCCAGCAGCCAACTACAGGGGGACACCGGGGAGCTGTTTTTT	CASSQLQGDTGELFF	TRBV3-1/TRBV3-2	NA	TRBD1	TRBJ2-2
TGTGCCAGCCCTAGCGGGATAGGGTACGAGCAGTACTTC	CASPSGIGYEQYF	TRBV6-5	NA	TRBD2	TRBJ2-7
TGTGCCAGCAGCCCCGGACTAGCGGGGATTACCGGGGAGCTGTTTTTT	CASSPGLAGITGELFF	TRBV3-1/TRBV3-2	NA	TRBD2	TRBJ2-2
TGCGCCAGCAGCTGGCCCCACAGTCAGGGGACAGGGATTATATCCTACAATGAGCAGTTCTTC	CASSWPHSQGTGIISYNEQFF	TRBV5-1	NA	TRBD1	TRBJ2-1
TGTGCCAGCAGCGGCCCGGGGGGCGGCTACACCTTC	CASSGPGGGYTF	TRBV5-4	NA	NA	TRBJ1-2
TGTGCCAGCAGCCCCGGCGGGGAGGGAGCAACTAATGAAAAACTGTTTTTT	CASSPGGEGATNEKLFF	TRBV5-4	NA	NA	TRBJ1-4
TGTGCCAGCAGAGGGACAGGGACGGCGCAGTATTTT	CASRGTGTAQYF	TRBV6-5	NA	TRBD1	TRBJ2-3
TGTGCCAGCAGCTTAGGGGCTAGCGGCACCCCCTACGAGCAGTACTTC	CASSLGASGTPYEQYF	TRBV7-9	NA	TRBD2	TRBJ2-7
TGTGCCACCAGCAGAGAAGGGACGAGAGGGGGACTAGCGGAAGACTACGAGCAGTACTTC	CATSREGTRGGLAEDYEQYF	TRBV15	NA	TRBD2	TRBJ2-7
TGTGCCAGCAGCCGCTCGAGTCTCTCTGGAAACACCATATATTTT	CASSRSSLSGNTIYF	TRBV3-1/TRBV3-2	NA	NA	TRBJ1-3
TGCGCCAGCAGCCAGGGGACAGGGGTTTCTTATCAGCCCCAGCATTTT	CASSQGTGVSYQPQHF	TRBV4-1	NA	TRBD1	TRBJ1-5
TGTGCCAGCAGCTTACCGCGGGACAGGGGCCGAGAAGCTTTCTTT	CASSLPRDRGREAFF	TRBV7-9	NA	TRBD1	TRBJ1-1
TGTGCCAGCAGCTTTAGCGGTAGCACAGATACGCAGTATTTT	CASSFSGSTDTQYF	TRBV7-8	NA	NA	TRBJ2-3
TGTGCCAGCAGCGTAGATCTCTTAGGCGGGAGGAACGAGCAGTACTTC	CASSVDLLGGRNEQYF	TRBV9	NA	TRBD2	TRBJ2-7
TGTGCCAGCAGCTCGGGACTAGCGGGAGTATACGAGCAGTACTTC	CASSSGLAGVYEQYF	TRBV11-3	NA	TRBD2	TRBJ2-7
TGTGCCAGCAGCCCAGACAGGGAAGATAGCAATCAGCCCCAGCATTTT	CASSPDREDSNQPQHF	TRBV6-2/TRBV6-3	NA	TRBD1	TRBJ1-5
TGTGCCAGCAGTGACTTCCGGGACAGGGGAGAAAGTTGGAGGGTTGGCTACACCTTC	CASSDFRDRGESWRVGYTF	TRBV6-4	NA	TRBD1	TRBJ1-2
TGTGCCTGGAGCGGCCAGGGACAGTCGATTGCAACTAATGAAAAACTGTTTTTT	CAWSGQGQSIATNEKLFF	TRBV30	once	TRBD1	TRBJ1-4
TGTGCCAGCAGCGCTACAGGGAACTATGGCTACACCTTC	CASSATGNYGYTF	TRBV7-9	NA	NA	TRBJ1-2
TGTGCCAGCAGCTTGAACCCTAGGCCCGGTGATGAGCAGTTCTTC	CASSLNPRPGDEQFF	TRBV7-3	NA	NA	TRBJ2-1
TGCGCCAGCAGCACAGGGACAGGGCGAGAGACCCAGTACTTC	CASSTGTGRETQYF	TRBV5-1	NA	TRBD1	TRBJ2-5
TGTGCCAGCAGCCTAAACAGGGCGCAGAATAATTCACCCCTCCACTTT	CASSLNRAQNNSPLHF	TRBV7-2	NA	NA	TRBJ1-6
TGTGCCAGTAGTGGGACAGGGGGCAATGAGCAGTTCTTC	CASSGTGGNEQFF	TRBV19	NA	TRBD1	TRBJ2-1
TGTGCCAGCAGCGGGCGAGGGGGAGCCACCGGGGAGCTGTTTTTT	CASSGRGGATGELFF	TRBV7-9	NA	NA	TRBJ2-2
TGTGCCAGCAGCCAACAGAGAAACACTGAAGCTTTCTTT	CASSQQRNTEAFF	TRBV6-4	NA	NA	TRBJ1-1
TGTGCCAGCAGCTTAGCCGGGACAGAGGGCTATGGCTACACCTTC	CASSLAGTEGYGYTF	TRBV11-3	NA	TRBD1	TRBJ1-2
TGTGCCAGCAGTGAAGCGCTTCGGGACTCCAGACACGGGGAGCAGTACTTC	CASSEALRDSRHGEQYF	TRBV2	once	NA	TRBJ2-7
TGTGCCAGTAGTATCGGGCTAGCGGGAGTCTTCTCCTACGAGCAGTACTTC	CASSIGLAGVFSYEQYF	TRBV19	once	TRBD2	TRBJ2-7
TGTGCCAGCAGCATGAGGACAGCGGGGGTTTACGAGCAGTACTTC	CASSMRTAGVYEQYF	TRBV5-8	NA	TRBD2	TRBJ2-7
TGTGCCACCAGCAGAGCCAGGGGGCAGGCAGATACGCAGTATTTT	CATSRARGQADTQYF	TRBV15	once	TRBD1	TRBJ2-3
TGTGCCAGCAGATACGACCCCCACAGGGAGAGTTCACCCCTCCACTTT	CASRYDPHRESSPLHF	TRBV6-6	NA	NA	TRBJ1-6
TGTGCCAGCAGCTTGGCGGGGGGGTACCAAGAGACCCAGTACTTC	CASSLAGGYQETQYF	TRBV5-4	NA	TRBD2	TRBJ2-5
TGTGCCAGCAGCTCACAACTAGCGGGGAGTAACTCCTACGAGCAGTACTTC	CASSSQLAGSNSYEQYF	TRBV7-2	NA	TRBD2	TRBJ2-7
TGTGCCAGTAGTATAGGATTCTCTAGGATGAACACTGAAGCTTTCTTT	CASSIGFSRMNTEAFF	TRBV19	NA	NA	TRBJ1-1
TGTGCCAGCAGTGGGCCCTGGACTGGGGCAGATACGCAGTATTTT	CASSGPWTGADTQYF	TRBV2	NA	NA	TRBJ2-3
TGTGCCAGCAGGATGTGGGCGCGACAGGGGTTCCAGGGCTACACCTTC	CASRMWARQGFQGYTF	TRBV27	few	TRBD1	TRBJ1-2
TGTGCCAGCAGTTTCACTAGCGGGAGTTCCTACGAGCAGTACTTC	CASSFTSGSSYEQYF	TRBV27	NA	TRBD2	TRBJ2-7
TGTGCCAGCAGTTCCCTCTCTTCCGGCAATCAGCCCCAGCATTTT	CASSSLSSGNQPQHF	TRBV2	NA	NA	TRBJ1-5
TGTGCCAGCAGTTTGTTGACAGGGTTGCGACGAGGAAACACCATATATTTT	CASSLLTGLRRGNTIYF	TRBV28	once	TRBD1	TRBJ1-3